These 30 T cell receptor beta chains were all obtained from the same sample, sequenced in a study of cytomegalovirus exposure and HLA in healthy donors. The primer mix had 60 Vbeta and 13 Jbeta primers. Assay: immunoSEQ multiplex PCR; the TCRdb copy retains only in-frame clones and omits some. This sample has 150,000 to 200,000 clones, with roughly four fifths found just once. Sequencing used PBMCs. The receptors come from a woman under 40 in good health and CMV-seropositive.

This clone was counted between two and nine times. The chain is built from TRBV5-5 and TRBJ2-7; 9 nucleotides align to TRBD2. This CDR3 has 16 amino acids. Germline-derived CDR1 and CDR2 are SGHKS and YYEKEE (reference sequence). The V and J ends lost 1 base and 0 bases, in that order; junction bases with no gene match: 5. The CDR3 spells CASSLLVAGASYEQYF. The CDR3 region has the DNA TGTGCCAGCAGCTTGTTGGTAGCGGGGGCCTCCTACGAGCAGTACTTC.

This clone has more than one count but fewer than ten. This chain links TRBV9 with TRBJ2-1; weak D call: TRBD1 (6 bases). CDR3 size: 14 residues. Trimming shortened V by 7 bases and J by 8 bases, and 19 bases separated the two germline ends. The germline CDR1 and CDR2 sequences are SGDLS and YYNGEE. CDR3 bases: TGTGCCAGCCAGCAGGGGACAATCGGGGATGAGCAGTTCTTC. Protein sequence: CASQQGTIGDEQFF.

This chain links TRBV19 with TRBJ2-1; a weak D match, TRBD1 (6 bases). The ends were cut back, 10 bases at V and 10 bases at J, with 14 bases in the middle. The germline V gene encodes CDR1 LNHDA and CDR2 SQIVND (reference sequence). This CDR3 contains 11 residues. The CDR3 region has the DNA TGTGCCAATTTCTCCGGGACAGAGCAGTTCTTC. Translating it yields CANFSGTEQFF.

This chain links TRBV9 with TRBJ2-3, with 7 nucleotides matching TRBD1. CDR1 is SGDLS and CDR2 is YYNGEE in the germline V gene. After removal of 4 bases from V and 0 bases from J, the junction contained 5 bases not matched to a gene. The CDR3 contains 15 residues. In DNA, the CDR3 is TGTGCCAGCAGCAGAGGACAGGCTAGCACAGATACGCAGTATTTT. This gives the protein CASSRGQASTDTQYF.

The DNA of the CDR3 is TGTGCCAGCAGTTACGCGAGCTCCTACGAGCAGTACTTC. It yields the protein CASSYASSYEQYF. This chain links TRBV27 with TRBJ2-7; no clear D gene. CDR1 is MNHEY and CDR2 is SMNVEV in the germline V gene (reference sequence). The V end was cut by 4 bases, the J end by 0 bases, with 7 bases between. This CDR3 has 13 amino acids.

V is TRBV25-1 and J is TRBJ2-3; 11 nucleotides line up with TRBD2. This CDR3 region has 17 residues. The V gene end was trimmed by 6 bases and the J gene end by 4 bases; junction bases not matched to a gene: 12. Per germline, CDR1 MGHDK and CDR2 SYGVNS. CDR3 coding DNA: TGTGCCAGCAGCATAGCGGGAGGGCCTGGGTTATCAGATACGCAGTATTTT. Protein: CASSIAGGPGLSDTQYF.

The chain employs TRBV7-9 and TRBJ2-7, with TRBD2 matching over 8 bases. The CDR3 runs 16 residues. Germline CDR1 SEHNR, CDR2 FQNEAQ (reference sequence). The ends lost 5 bases at V and 1 base at J; junction bases unmatched: 10. The CDR3 region is CASSTHLIAGSYEQYF. CDR3 sequence (DNA): TGTGCCAGCAGCACCCACCTAATAGCGGGATCCTACGAGCAGTACTTC. Filled out from reference TRBV7-9 and TRBJ2-7, the complete variable domain reads DTGVSQNPRHKITKRGQNVTFRCDPISEHNRLYWYRQTLGQGPEFLTYFQNEAQLEKSRLLSDRFSAERPKGSFSTLEIQRTEQGDSAMYLCASSTHLIAGSYEQYFGPGTRLTVT.

The genes are TRBV18 and TRBJ1-5; 9 bases fit TRBD1. The CDR3 is made up of 17 amino acids. CDR1 is KGHSH and CDR2 is LQKENI in the germline V gene. V dropped 2 bases and J dropped 7; count of bases not matched to a gene: 12. Here the CDR3 reads CASSPFTSGQGTQPQHF. CDR3 DNA sequence: TGTGCCAGCTCACCATTTACCTCAGGACAGGGGACCCAGCCCCAGCATTTT.

The rearrangement joins TRBV30 to TRBJ2-3, with 9 bases that match TRBD2. The germline CDR1 and CDR2 sequences are GTSNPN and SVGIG (reference sequence). This CDR3 region has 14 residues. V shed 5 bases, J shed 2 bases, and the junction held 5 bases outside the gene matches. The CDR3 sequence is CAWGLGLATDTQYF. CDR3 coding DNA: TGTGCCTGGGGTCTGGGACTAGCCACAGATACGCAGTATTTT.

The rearrangement links TRBV19 to TRBJ2-1, with 10 bases aligning to TRBD2. The CDR3 covers 13 residues. V lost 7 bases to trimming and J lost 7 bases; unmatched junction nucleotides: 4. Germline CDR1 and CDR2: LNHDA and SQIVND (reference sequence). The CDR3 DNA sequence: TGTGCCAGTAAGGTAGCGGGGGGTAATGAGCAGTTCTTC. Protein: CASKVAGGNEQFF.

V and J are TRBV6-5 and TRBJ2-1, with D perhaps TRBD2 (5 bases). The CDR3 extends over 15 amino acids. Germline V lookup: CDR1 MNHEY, CDR2 SVGAGI. V lost 5 bases, J lost 0 bases, and 11 bases lay in between. The CDR3 spells CASSVAGGSYNEQFF. CDR3 nucleotides: TGTGCCAGCAGTGTGGCCGGAGGCTCCTACAATGAGCAGTTCTTC.

This clone was recorded a few times. This chain joins TRBV5-1 and TRBJ1-4; D gene uncertain. Trimming stripped 2 bases from V and 3 bases from J, with 11 bases between. CDR3 length equals 15 residues. CDR1 SGHRS and CDR2 YFSETQ come from the germline V gene. CDR3 in amino acids: CASSLPGIPNEKLFF. CDR3 nucleotide sequence: TGCGCCAGCAGCTTACCCGGGATTCCTAATGAAAAACTGTTTTTT.

V is TRBV29-1 and J is TRBJ2-4; no clear D. The CDR3 length is 12 residues. V lost 7 bases to trimming and J lost 0 bases, with 7 bases between them. Germline loops: CDR1 SQVTM, CDR2 ANQGSEA. CDR3: CSGRLAKNIQYF. Here the CDR3 DNA reads TGCAGCGGCAGATTAGCCAAAAACATTCAGTACTTC.

V gene TRBV14 combines with J gene TRBJ2-1; possible D gene TRBD2, 5 bases. Looked up from germline, CDR1 is SGHDN and CDR2 is FVKESK. Trimming took 0 bases from V and 12 from J, leaving 9 bases between them. The CDR3 has 12 residues. Here the CDR3 reads CASSQDPRGQFF. The CDR3 DNA reads TGTGCCAGCAGCCAAGACCCTCGGGGGCAGTTCTTC.

The V and J genes are TRBV27 and TRBJ2-7; the match to TRBD1 covers 8 bases. Germline CDR1 is MNHEY and CDR2 is SMNVEV (reference sequence). The CDR3 has 15 amino acids. The J segment lost 5 bases and the V segment lost 4 bases, leaving 10 bases of the junction unmatched. In nucleotides, the CDR3 is TGTGCCAGCAGTTCAATGACCCAGGGGGCGGACGAGCAGTACTTC. It codes for CASSSMTQGADEQYF.

The chain's CDR3 is CASSSFGPGREAFF. For the CDR3, the DNA is TGCGCCAGCAGCTCCTTTGGACCGGGAAGAGAAGCTTTCTTT. The chain has TRBV5-1 and TRBJ1-1, with D unresolved. V dropped 3 bases and J dropped 8 bases, with 17 bases sitting between them. Germline values: CDR1 SGHRS, CDR2 YFSETQ. The CDR3 is 14 residues long. The complete variable domain, with remaining parts taken from reference TRBV5-1 and TRBJ1-1, reads KAGVTQTPRYLIKTRGQQVTLSCSPISGHRSVSWYQQTPGQGLQFLFEYFSETQRNKGNFPGRFSGRQFSNSRSEMNVSTLELGDSALYLCASSSFGPGREAFFGQGTRLTVV.

The rearrangement links TRBV7-2 to TRBJ1-5; D not certain. Looked up from germline, CDR1 is SGHTA and CDR2 is FQGNSA. The CDR3 is 14 amino acids. V was clipped by 1 base and J by 2 bases, with 6 bases between them. This CDR3 reads CASSLGQGNQPQHF. The CDR3 DNA follows: TGTGCCAGCAGCTTAGGCCAGGGCAATCAGCCCCAGCATTTT.

The rearrangement uses TRBV30 and TRBJ1-2; D might be TRBD1 (6 bases). Germline loops: CDR1 GTSNPN, CDR2 SVGIG (reference sequence). V was pared by 0 bases and J by 4 bases, with 9 bases between. The length of the CDR3 is 13 residues. CDR3 loop: CAWSVNRAYGYTF. DNA for the CDR3: TGTGCCTGGAGTGTAAACAGGGCCTATGGCTACACCTTC.

The V gene is TRBV7-2, the J gene TRBJ1-2, with TRBD1 matching 9 bases. There are 14 residues in the CDR3. The germline gives CDR1 SGHTA, CDR2 FQGNSA. The V and J ends lost 11 bases and 4 bases, in that order; junction bases with no gene match: 11. CDR3 DNA: TGTGCCGGTGAAGTAGGGACAGGGACCTATGGCTACACCTTC. Translated, it gives CAGEVGTGTYGYTF. Variable domain in full (rest from reference TRBV7-2 and TRBJ1-2): GAGVSQSPSNKVTEKGKDVELRCDPISGHTALYWYRQSLGQGLEFLIYFQGNSAPDKSGLPSDRFSAERTGGSVSTLTIQRTQQEDSAVYLCAGEVGTGTYGYTFGSGTRLTVV.

The gene calls are TRBV30 and TRBJ1-5, with D perhaps TRBD1 (5 bases). V lost 4 bases, J lost 5 bases, and 12 bases lay in between. CDR3 length: 13 residues. The germline V gene has CDR1 GTSNPN and CDR2 SVGIG (reference sequence). This CDR3 reads CAWTGGKYQPQHF. In nucleotides, the CDR3 is TGTGCCTGGACTGGGGGGAAATATCAGCCCCAGCATTTT.

The chain is built from TRBV7-9 and TRBJ2-5, with 7 bases matching TRBD2. Germline values: CDR1 SEHNR, CDR2 FQNEAQ (reference sequence). V trimming: 3 bases; J trimming: 2 bases; junction bases outside the gene matches: 12. The CDR3 is made up of 17 amino acids. DNA of the CDR3: TGTGCCAGCAGCTTGGGCCTAGCGGTAAGCTGGCAAGAGACCCAGTACTTC. Its translation: CASSLGLAVSWQETQYF.

This rearrangement joins TRBV5-4 to TRBJ2-2; D possibly corresponds to TRBD2 (5 bases). The CDR3 totals 16 residues. Germline lookup yields CDR1 SGHNT and CDR2 YYREEE (reference sequence). Trimming took 1 base from V and 0 from J, leaving 10 bases between them. The CDR3 DNA follows: TGTGCCAGCAGCTTGTCCCCGGGAACGAACACCGGGGAGCTGTTTTTT. Translation gives CASSLSPGTNTGELFF.

This chain links TRBV2 with TRBJ2-4; the D is unclear. Germline values: CDR1 SNHLY, CDR2 FYNNEI. This CDR3 region has 12 residues. Trimming cost V 0 bases and J 9 bases, with 6 bases left between them. CDR3 in amino acids: CASSEARAIQYF. In nucleotides, the CDR3 is TGTGCCAGCAGTGAAGCCCGAGCCATTCAGTACTTC.

This clone was seen once. V is TRBV5-4 and J is TRBJ1-1; no clear D gene. Germline V gives CDR1 SGHNT, CDR2 YYREEE (reference sequence). CDR3 size: 12 residues. The V end lost 2 bases, the J end lost 0 bases, and 2 bases lay between the germline ends. The CDR3 DNA follows: TGTGCCAGCAGCTTTATGAACACTGAAGCTTTCTTT. Translating it yields CASSFMNTEAFF.

This clone was seen once. The rearrangement joins TRBV5-4 to TRBJ2-5, with D perhaps TRBD1 (6 bases). The CDR3 totals 13 residues. Trimming left V 1 base short and J 3 bases short, with 7 bases between. Germline CDR1 and CDR2: SGHNT and YYREEE (reference sequence). The CDR3 nucleotides are TGTGCCAGCAGCTTGAACAGGGAAGAGACCCAGTACTTC. Translated: CASSLNREETQYF.

V usage is TRBV7-2 and J usage is TRBJ2-5, with 11 bases fitting TRBD2. The ends lost 2 bases at V and 4 bases at J; junction bases unmatched: 6. Germline V lookup: CDR1 SGHTA, CDR2 FQGNSA. The CDR3 length is 16 residues. The CDR3 spells CASSLSGLAVGETQYF. For the CDR3, the DNA is TGTGCCAGCAGCTTATCGGGACTAGCGGTGGGAGAGACCCAGTACTTC.

V and J are TRBV2 and TRBJ2-5, with a weak D call TRBD2 (6 bases). Trimming pared 4 bases from V and 2 bases from J, leaving 8 bases between. CDR3 size: 13 residues. Per the germline V gene, CDR1 is SNHLY and CDR2 is FYNNEI. The CDR3 bases are TGTGCCAGCAGTGTCGGAGGGCAAGAGACCCAGTACTTC. Its translation: CASSVGGQETQYF.

This clone was counted only a few times. The rearrangement links TRBV4-3 to TRBJ1-1; D unclear. CDR3 length equals 15 residues. The germline CDR1 and CDR2 sequences are LGHNA and YSLEER. Trimming left V 1 base short and J 1 base short, with 10 bases between. The CDR3 DNA reads as TGCGCCAGCAGCCAAGCTTCAACTCGGAACACTGAAGCTTTCTTT. Its translation: CASSQASTRNTEAFF.

This clone was detected only a few times. CDR3 residues: CASSHRTNGAGELFF. CDR3 coding DNA: TGTGCCAGTAGTCATCGGACAAATGGCGCCGGGGAGCTGTTTTTT. The rearrangement uses TRBV19 and TRBJ2-2; perhaps TRBD1 as D (5 bases). There are 15 residues in the CDR3. Trimming removed 5 bases at V and 6 bases at J, with 16 bases between. Germline V lookup: CDR1 LNHDA, CDR2 SQIVND (reference sequence).

This clone has more than one count but fewer than ten. The V and J genes are TRBV9 and TRBJ2-3; TRBD2 matches 12 bases. The trim removed 4 bases at V and 7 bases at J, leaving 7 bases unmatched. Looked up from germline, CDR1 is SGDLS and CDR2 is YYNGEE. The CDR3 is 15 residues long. The CDR3 DNA follows: TGTGCCAGCAGCCACCCGACTAGCGGGAGACATACGCAGTATTTT. It yields the protein CASSHPTSGRHTQYF.